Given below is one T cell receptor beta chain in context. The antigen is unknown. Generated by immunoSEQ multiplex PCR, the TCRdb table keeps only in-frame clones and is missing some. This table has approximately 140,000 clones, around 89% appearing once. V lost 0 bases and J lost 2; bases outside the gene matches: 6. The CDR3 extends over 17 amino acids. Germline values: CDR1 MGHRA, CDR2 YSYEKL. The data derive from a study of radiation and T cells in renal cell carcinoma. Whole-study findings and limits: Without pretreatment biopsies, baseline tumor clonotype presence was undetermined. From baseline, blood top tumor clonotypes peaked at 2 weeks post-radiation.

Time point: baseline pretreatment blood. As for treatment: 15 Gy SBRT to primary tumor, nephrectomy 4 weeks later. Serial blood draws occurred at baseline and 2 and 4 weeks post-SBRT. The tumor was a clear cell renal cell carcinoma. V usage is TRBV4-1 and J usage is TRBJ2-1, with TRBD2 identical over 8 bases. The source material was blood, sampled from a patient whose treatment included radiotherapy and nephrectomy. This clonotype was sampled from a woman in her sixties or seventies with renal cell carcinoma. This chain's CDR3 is CASSQDPSSGAYNEQFF. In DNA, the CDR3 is TGCGCCAGCAGCCAAGATCCGAGTAGCGGGGCCTACAATGAGCAGTTCTTC.